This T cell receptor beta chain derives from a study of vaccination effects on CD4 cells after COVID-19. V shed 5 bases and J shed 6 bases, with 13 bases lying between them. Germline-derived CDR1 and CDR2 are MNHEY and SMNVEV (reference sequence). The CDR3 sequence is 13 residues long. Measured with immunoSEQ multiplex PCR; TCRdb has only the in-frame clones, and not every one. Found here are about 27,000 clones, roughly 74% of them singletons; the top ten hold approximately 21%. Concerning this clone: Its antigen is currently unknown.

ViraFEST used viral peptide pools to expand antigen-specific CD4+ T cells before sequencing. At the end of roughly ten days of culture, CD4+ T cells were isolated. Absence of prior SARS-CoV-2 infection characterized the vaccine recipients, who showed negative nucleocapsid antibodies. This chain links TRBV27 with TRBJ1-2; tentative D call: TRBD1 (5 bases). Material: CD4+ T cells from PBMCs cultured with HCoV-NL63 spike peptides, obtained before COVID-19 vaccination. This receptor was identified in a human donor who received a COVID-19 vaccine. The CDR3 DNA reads TGTGCCAGCAGTGTAGGGGCAGGGAATGGCTACACCTTC. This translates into CASSVGAGNGYTF.